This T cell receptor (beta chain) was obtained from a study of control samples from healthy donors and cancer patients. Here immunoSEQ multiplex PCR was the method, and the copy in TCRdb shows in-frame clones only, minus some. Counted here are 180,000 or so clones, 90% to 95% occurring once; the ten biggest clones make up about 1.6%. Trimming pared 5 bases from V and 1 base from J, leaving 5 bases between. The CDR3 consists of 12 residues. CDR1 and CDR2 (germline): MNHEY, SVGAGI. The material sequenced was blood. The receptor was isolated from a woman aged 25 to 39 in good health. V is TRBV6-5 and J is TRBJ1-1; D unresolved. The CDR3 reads CASSQQNTEAFF. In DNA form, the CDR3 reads TGTGCCAGCAGTCAACAGAACACTGAAGCTTTCTTT.